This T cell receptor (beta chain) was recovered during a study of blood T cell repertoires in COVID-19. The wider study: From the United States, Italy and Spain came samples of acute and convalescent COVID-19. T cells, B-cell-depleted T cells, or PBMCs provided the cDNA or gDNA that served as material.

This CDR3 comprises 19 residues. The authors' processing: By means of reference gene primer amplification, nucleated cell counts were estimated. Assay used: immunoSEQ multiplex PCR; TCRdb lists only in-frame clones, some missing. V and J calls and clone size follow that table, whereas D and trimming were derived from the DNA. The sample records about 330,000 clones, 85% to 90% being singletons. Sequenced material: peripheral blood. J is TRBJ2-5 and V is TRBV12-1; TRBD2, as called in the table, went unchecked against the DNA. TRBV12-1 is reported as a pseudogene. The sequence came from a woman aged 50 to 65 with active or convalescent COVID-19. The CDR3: CASSFRLTSGLEYQETQYF. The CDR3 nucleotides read TGTGCCAGCAGCTTTAGGCTGACTAGCGGGCTCGAGTACCAAGAGACCCAGTACTTC.